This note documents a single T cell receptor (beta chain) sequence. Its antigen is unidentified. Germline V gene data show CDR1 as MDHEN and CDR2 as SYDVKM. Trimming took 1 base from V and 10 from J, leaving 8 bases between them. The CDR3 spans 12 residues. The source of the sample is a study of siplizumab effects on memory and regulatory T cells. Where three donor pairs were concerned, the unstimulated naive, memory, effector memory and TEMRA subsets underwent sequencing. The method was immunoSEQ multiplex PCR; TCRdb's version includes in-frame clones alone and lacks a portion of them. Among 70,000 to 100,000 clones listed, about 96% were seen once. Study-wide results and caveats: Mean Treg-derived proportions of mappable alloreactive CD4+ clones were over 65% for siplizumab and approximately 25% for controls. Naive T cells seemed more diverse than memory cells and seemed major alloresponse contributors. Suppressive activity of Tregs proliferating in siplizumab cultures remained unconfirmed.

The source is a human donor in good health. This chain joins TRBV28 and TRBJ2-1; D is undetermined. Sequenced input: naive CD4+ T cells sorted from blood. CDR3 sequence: CASSLSVREQFF. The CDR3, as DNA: TGTGCCAGCAGTTTATCTGTCCGGGAGCAGTTCTTC.